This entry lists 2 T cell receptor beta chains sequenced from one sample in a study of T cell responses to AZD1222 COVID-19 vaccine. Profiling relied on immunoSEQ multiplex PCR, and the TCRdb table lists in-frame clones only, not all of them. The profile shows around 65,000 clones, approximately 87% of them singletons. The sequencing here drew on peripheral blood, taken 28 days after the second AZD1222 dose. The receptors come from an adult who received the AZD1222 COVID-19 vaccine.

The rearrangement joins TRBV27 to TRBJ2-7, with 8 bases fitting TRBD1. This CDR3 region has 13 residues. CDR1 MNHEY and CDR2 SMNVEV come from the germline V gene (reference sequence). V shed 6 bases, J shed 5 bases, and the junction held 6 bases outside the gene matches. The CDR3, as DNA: TGTGCCAGCAGAGACCAGGGGGCCGACGAGCAGTACTTC. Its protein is CASRDQGADEQYF.

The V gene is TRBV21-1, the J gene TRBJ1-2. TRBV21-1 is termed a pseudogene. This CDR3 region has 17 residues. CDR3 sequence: CASSLDSGRRIHYGYTF. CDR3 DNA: TGTGCCAGCAGCCTTGACTCGGGGAGGAGAATTCACTATGGCTACACCTTC.